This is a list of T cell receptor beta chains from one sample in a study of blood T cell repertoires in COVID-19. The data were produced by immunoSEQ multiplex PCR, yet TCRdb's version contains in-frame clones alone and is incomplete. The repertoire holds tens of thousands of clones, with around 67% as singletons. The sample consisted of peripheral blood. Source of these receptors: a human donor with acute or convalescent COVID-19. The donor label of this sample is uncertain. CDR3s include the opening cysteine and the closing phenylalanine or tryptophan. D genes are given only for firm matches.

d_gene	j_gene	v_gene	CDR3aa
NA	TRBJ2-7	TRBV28	CASSLAGSSYEQYF
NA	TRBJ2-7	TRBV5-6	CASSLGTSFSSYEQYF
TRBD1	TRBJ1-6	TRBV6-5	CASRGQRDSPLHF
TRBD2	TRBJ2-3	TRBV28	CATAGGIDTQYF
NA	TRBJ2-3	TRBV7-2	CASSLSLDTQYF
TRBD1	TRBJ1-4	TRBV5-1	CASSIPTGDEKLFF
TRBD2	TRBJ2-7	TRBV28	CASSSGLPEYF
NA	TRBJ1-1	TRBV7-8	CASSLGAGTEAFF
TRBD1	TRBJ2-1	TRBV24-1	CATSETGTYNEQFF
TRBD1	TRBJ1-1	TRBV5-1	CASSLGTGRIEAFF
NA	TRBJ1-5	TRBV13	CASSLGGGRSNQPQHF
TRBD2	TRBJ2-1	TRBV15	CATSRGLAGGNEQFF
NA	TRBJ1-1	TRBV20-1	CSAFRGTEAFF
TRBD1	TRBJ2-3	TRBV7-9	CASSSAGTADTQYF
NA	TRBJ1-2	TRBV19	CASSITGRGYTF
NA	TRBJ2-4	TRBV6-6	CASSYPRGSDKNIQYF
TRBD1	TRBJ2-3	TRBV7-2	CASSFGQGPDTQYF
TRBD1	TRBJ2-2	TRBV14	CASSSQGAVGELFF